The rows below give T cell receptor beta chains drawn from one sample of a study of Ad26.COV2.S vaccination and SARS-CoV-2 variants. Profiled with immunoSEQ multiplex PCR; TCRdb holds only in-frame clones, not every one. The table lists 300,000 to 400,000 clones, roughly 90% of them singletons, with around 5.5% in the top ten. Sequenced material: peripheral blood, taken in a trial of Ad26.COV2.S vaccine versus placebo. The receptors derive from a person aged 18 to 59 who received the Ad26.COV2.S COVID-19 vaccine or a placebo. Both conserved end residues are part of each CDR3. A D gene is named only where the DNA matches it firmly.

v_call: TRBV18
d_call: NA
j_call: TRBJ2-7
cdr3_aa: CASSPRNNYEQYF
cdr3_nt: TGTGCCAGCTCACCACGGAACAACTACGAGCAGTACTTC

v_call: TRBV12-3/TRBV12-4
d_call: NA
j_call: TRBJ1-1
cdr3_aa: CASRLTWAGAFF
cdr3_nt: TGTGCCAGCAGACTAACATGGGCAGGAGCTTTCTTT

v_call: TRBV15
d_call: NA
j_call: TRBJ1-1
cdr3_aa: CATSRDLSRGTNTEAFF
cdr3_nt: TGTGCCACCAGCAGAGATTTGTCGCGGGGAACGAACACTGAAGCTTTCTTT

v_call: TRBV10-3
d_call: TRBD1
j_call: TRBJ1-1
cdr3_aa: CAISESRTGVQAFF
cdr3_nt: TGTGCCATCAGTGAGTCGAGGACAGGGGTACAAGCTTTCTTT

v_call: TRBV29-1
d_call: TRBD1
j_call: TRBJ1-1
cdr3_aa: CSVDPQTGDPFF
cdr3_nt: TGCAGCGTTGATCCCCAAACAGGGGACCCTTTCTTT

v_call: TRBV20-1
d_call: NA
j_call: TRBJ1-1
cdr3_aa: CSASILGPLEAFF
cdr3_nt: TGCAGTGCTAGTATTTTGGGGCCTCTTGAAGCTTTCTTT

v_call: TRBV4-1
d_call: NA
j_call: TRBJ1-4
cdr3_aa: CASRGRNEKLFF
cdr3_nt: TGCGCCAGCAGAGGTCGTAATGAAAAACTGTTTTTT

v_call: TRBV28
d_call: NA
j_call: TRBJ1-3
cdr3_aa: CASSLGGFPSGNTIYF
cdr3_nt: TGTGCCAGCAGTTTGGGGGGATTCCCCTCTGGAAACACCATATATTTT

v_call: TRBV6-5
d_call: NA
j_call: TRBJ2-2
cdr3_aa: CASRQGFAGELFF
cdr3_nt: TGTGCCAGCCGGCAGGGGTTTGCCGGGGAGCTGTTTTTT

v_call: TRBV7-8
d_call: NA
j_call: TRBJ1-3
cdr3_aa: CASSRDPGNTIYF
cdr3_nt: TGTGCCAGCAGCCGAGACCCGGGAAACACCATATATTTT